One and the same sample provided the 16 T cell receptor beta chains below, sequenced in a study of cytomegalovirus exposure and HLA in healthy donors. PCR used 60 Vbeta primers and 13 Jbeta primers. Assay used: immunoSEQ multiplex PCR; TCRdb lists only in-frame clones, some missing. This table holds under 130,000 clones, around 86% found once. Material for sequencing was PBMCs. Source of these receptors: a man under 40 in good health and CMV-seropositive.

The CDR3 region is CASSPQGAEETQYF. In DNA form, the CDR3 reads TGTGCCAGCTCACCACAGGGGGCAGAGGAGACCCAGTACTTC. J is TRBJ2-5 and V is TRBV18; 7 bases are a match to TRBD1. CDR1 and CDR2 from the germline V gene are KGHSH and LQKENI. The CDR3 consists of 14 residues. V was clipped by 1 base and J by 5 bases; unmatched bases: 4.

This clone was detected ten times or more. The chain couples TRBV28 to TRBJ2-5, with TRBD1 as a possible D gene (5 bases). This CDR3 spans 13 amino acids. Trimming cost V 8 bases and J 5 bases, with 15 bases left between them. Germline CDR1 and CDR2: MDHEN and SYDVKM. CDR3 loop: CASAGAGMETQYF. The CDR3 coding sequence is TGTGCCAGCGCTGGGGCAGGGATGGAGACCCAGTACTTC.

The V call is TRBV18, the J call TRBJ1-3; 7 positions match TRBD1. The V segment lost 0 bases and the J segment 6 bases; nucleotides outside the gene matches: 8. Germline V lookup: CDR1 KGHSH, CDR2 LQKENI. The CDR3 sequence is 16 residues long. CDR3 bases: TGTGCCAGCTCACCACCAGGGGGCGCCATCGAAAACACCATATATTTT. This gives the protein CASSPPGGAIENTIYF.

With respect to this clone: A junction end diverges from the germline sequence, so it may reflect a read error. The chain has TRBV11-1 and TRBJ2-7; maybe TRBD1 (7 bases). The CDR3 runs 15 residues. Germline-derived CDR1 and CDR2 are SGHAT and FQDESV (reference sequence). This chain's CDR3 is CASSRGGTDITSNNF. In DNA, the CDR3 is TGTGCCAGCAGTCGCGGAGGGACAGACATTACGAGCAATAACTTC.

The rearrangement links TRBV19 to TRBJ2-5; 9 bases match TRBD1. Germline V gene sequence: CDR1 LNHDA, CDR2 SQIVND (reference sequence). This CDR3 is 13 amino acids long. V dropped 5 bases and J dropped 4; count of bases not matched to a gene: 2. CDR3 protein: CASSVDRGETQYF. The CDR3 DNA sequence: TGTGCCAGTAGTGTGGACAGGGGAGAGACCCAGTACTTC.

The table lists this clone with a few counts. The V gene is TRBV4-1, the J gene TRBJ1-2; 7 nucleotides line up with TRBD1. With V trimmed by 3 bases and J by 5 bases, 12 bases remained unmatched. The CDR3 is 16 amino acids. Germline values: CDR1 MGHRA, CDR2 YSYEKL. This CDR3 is CASSQLSSGQEYGYTF. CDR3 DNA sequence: TGCGCCAGCAGCCAGTTATCCTCCGGACAGGAATATGGCTACACCTTC.

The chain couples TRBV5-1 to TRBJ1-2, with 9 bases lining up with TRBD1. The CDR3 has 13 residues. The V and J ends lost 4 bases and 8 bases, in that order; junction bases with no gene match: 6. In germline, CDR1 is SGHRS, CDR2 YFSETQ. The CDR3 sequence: CASSADRGIGYTF. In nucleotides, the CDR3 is TGCGCCAGCAGCGCCGACAGGGGGATCGGCTACACCTTC.

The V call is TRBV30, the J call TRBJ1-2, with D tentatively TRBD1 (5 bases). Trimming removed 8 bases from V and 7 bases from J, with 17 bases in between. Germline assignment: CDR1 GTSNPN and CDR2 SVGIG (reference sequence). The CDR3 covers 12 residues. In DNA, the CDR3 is TGTGCCATTCCGACGCGGGGACCTGGCTACACCTTC. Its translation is CAIPTRGPGYTF.

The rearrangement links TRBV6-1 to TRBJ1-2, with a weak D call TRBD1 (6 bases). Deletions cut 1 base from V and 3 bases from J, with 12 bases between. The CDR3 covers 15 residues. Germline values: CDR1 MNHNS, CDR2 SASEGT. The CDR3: CASSEVTGRDYGYTF. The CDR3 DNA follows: TGTGCCAGCAGTGAAGTCACAGGGAGAGACTATGGCTACACCTTC.

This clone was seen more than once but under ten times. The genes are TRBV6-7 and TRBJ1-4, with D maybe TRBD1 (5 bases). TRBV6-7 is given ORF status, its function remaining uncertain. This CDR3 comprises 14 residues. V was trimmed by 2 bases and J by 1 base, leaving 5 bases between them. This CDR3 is CASSYRGTNEKLFF. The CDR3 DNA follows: TGTGCCAGCAGTTACAGGGGAACTAATGAAAAACTGTTTTTT.

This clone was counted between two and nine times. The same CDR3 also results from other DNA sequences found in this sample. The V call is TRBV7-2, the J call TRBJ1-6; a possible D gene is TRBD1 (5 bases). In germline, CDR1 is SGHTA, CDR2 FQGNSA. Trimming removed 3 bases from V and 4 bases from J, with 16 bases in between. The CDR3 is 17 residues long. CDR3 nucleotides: TGTGCCAGCAGCTTTATGACCGGAGGGGCTTATAATTCACCCCTCCACTTT. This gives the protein CASSFMTGGAYNSPLHF.

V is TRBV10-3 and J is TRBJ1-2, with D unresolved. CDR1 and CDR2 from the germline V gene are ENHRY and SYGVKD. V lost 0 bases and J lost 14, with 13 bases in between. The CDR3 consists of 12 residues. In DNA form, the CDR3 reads TGTGCCATCAGTGAGTCAACGGCACCACAGACCTTC. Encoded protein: CAISESTAPQTF.

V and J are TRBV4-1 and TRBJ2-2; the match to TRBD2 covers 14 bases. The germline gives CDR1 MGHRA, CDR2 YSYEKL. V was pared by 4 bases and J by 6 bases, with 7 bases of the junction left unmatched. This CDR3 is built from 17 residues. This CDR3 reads CASSLTSGGAPSGELFF. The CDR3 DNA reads TGCGCCAGCAGCCTGACTAGCGGGGGGGCCCCCTCCGGGGAGCTGTTTTTT.

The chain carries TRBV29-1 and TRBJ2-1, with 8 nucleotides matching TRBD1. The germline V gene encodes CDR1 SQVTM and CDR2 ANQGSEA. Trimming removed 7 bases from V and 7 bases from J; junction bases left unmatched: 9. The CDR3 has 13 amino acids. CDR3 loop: CSADRGKRNEQFF. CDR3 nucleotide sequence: TGCAGCGCCGACAGGGGTAAGAGGAATGAGCAGTTCTTC.

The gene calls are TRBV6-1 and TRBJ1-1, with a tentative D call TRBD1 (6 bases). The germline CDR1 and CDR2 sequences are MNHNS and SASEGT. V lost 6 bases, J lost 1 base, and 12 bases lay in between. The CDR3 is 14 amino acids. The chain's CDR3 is CASREPGANTEAFF. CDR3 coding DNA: TGTGCCAGCAGGGAGCCAGGGGCGAACACTGAAGCTTTCTTT.

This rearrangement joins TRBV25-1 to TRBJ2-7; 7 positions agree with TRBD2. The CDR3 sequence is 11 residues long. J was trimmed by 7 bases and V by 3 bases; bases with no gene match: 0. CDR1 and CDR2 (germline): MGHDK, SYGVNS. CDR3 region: CASSEGGEQYF. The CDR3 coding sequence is TGTGCCAGCAGTGAGGGAGGGGAGCAGTACTTC.